The sequence of this T cell receptor beta chain was determined in a study of cytomegalovirus exposure and HLA in healthy donors. Study-wide results and limits: A classifier reportedly called cytomegalovirus status with high sensitivity and specificity.

Donors in the study were healthy people who gave bone marrow. The study ran its PCR with 60 Vbeta and 13 Jbeta primers. The protocol was immunoSEQ multiplex PCR, while the TCRdb copy is restricted to in-frame clones and leaves out a portion. The sample has about 130,000 clones. About this clone: Its antigen is as yet unknown.

The germline V gene encodes CDR1 SGHVS and CDR2 FQNEAQ. This CDR3 comprises 14 residues. V shed 2 bases and J shed 2 bases, with 10 bases lying between them. The sequence came from a man aged 18 to 29 in good health and CMV-seronegative. V usage is TRBV7-8 and J usage is TRBJ2-7; D perhaps matches TRBD1 (6 bases). Sequencing input: PBMCs. The CDR3 nucleotides are TGTGCCAGCAGCTTATTCGGGGACACCTACGAGCAGTACTTC. This gives the protein CASSLFGDTYEQYF.